The rows below give T cell receptor beta chains drawn from one sample of a study of T cell responses to AZD1222 COVID-19 vaccine. Repertoires were generated with immunoSEQ multiplex PCR, while TCRdb's copy carries only in-frame clones and drops some. The data contain 150,000 or so clones, roughly 88% of them singletons. The source was peripheral blood, collected on day 0 of AZD1222 vaccination. The receptor source for this set is an adult in good health. Each CDR3 is given with its conserved first and last residue. A D gene is named only where the DNA matches it firmly. Size is stated for part of the rows, as once, few or many counts, or as a class when the clone is expanded.

CASSATGGLYGYTF	TGTGCCAGCAGTGCGACAGGGGGCCTCTATGGCTACACCTTC	TRBD1	.	14	TRBV27	TRBJ1-2
CASSPPGQGNEQFF	TGTGCCAGCTCACCACCGGGACAGGGCAATGAGCAGTTCTTC	TRBD1	.	14	TRBV18	TRBJ2-1
CASSLIAGEKLFF	TGTGCCAGCAGCTTAATCGCTGGGGAAAAACTGTTTTTT	.	.	13	TRBV7-3	TRBJ1-4
CASTSQSQGRTEAFF	TGTGCCAGCACCAGTCAATCACAGGGGAGGACTGAAGCTTTCTTT	TRBD1	.	15	TRBV9	TRBJ1-1
CASSVVGTKAAF	TGTGCCAGCAGCGTAGTAGGGACTAAGGCGGCTTTT	TRBD2	.	12	TRBV9	TRBJ2-3
CASSQGGSGGQETQYF	TGTGCCAGCAGCCAAGGGGGTAGCGGGGGACAAGAGACCCAGTACTTC	TRBD2	.	16	TRBV3-1/TRBV3-2	TRBJ2-5
CASSVTQEEGQYF	TGTGCCAGCAGTGTAACTCAGGAAGAAGGGCAGTACTTC	.	.	13	TRBV2	TRBJ2-7
CASSLRQGAHEQYF	TGTGCCAGCAGCCTCCGACAGGGAGCACACGAGCAGTACTTC	TRBD1	.	14	TRBV7-2	TRBJ2-7
CASSPGLAGGAETQYF	TGTGCCAGCAGCCCAGGACTAGCGGGGGGGGCGGAGACCCAGTACTTC	TRBD2	.	16	TRBV7-2	TRBJ2-5
CASSLYRAGGLQETQYF	TGTGCCAGCAGCTTGTATCGAGCGGGGGGGCTTCAAGAGACCCAGTACTTC	TRBD2	.	17	TRBV5-8	TRBJ2-5
CASSGRTDEQYF	TGTGCCAGCTCTGGTCGGACTGACGAGCAGTACTTC	.	.	12	TRBV18	TRBJ2-7
CASSPTGIYGYTF	TGTGCCAGTAGCCCCACAGGGATCTATGGCTACACCTTC	.	.	13	TRBV19	TRBJ1-2
CSVEDRSQGLYGYTF	TGCAGCGTTGAAGATCGTTCGCAGGGACTCTATGGCTACACCTTC	.	.	15	TRBV29-1	TRBJ1-2
CASSSPGTGRETQYF	TGTGCCAGCAGTAGCCCCGGGACAGGGAGAGAGACCCAGTACTTC	TRBD1	.	15	TRBV28	TRBJ2-5
CASSYTRATGSYGYTF	TGTGCCAGCAGTTACACCCGCGCTACAGGGAGTTATGGCTACACCTTC	.	.	16	TRBV27	TRBJ1-2
CASSLVGQGSYEQYF	TGTGCCAGCAGTTTAGTCGGACAGGGGTCCTACGAGCAGTACTTC	TRBD1	.	15	TRBV28	TRBJ2-7
CASSQPRQATNTGELFF	TGCGCCAGCAGCCAGCCCCGACAGGCCACGAACACCGGGGAGCTGTTTTTT	.	.	17	TRBV4-1	TRBJ2-2
CASSIVGQGRQPQHF	TGTGCCAGTAGTATAGTGGGGCAGGGGCGGCAGCCCCAGCATTTT	.	.	15	TRBV19	TRBJ1-5
CSASNNNEQFF	TGCAGTGCTAGTAACAACAATGAGCAGTTCTTC	.	.	11	TRBV20-1	TRBJ2-1
CASSTVGIGSYGYTF	TGTGCCAGTAGTACCGTAGGCATTGGGAGCTATGGCTACACCTTC	.	.	15	TRBV19	TRBJ1-2
CASSQTSGGLYNEQFF	TGTGCCAGCAGCCAGACTAGCGGGGGTCTCTACAATGAGCAGTTCTTC	TRBD2	.	16	TRBV3-1/TRBV3-2	TRBJ2-1
CASSLVRGYGYTF	TGTGCCAGCAGCCTCGTTAGGGGGTATGGCTACACCTTC	.	once	13	TRBV7-9	TRBJ1-2
CASTPGEQQFF	TGTGCCAGCACCCCCGGGGAACAACAGTTCTTC	.	.	11	TRBV11-2	TRBJ2-1
CASSLDSGSTDTQYF	TGTGCCAGCAGCTTGGATAGCGGGAGCACAGATACGCAGTATTTT	TRBD2	once	15	TRBV5-4	TRBJ2-3
CAWSVRAGGIGELFF	TGTGCCTGGAGTGTACGGGCAGGGGGCATCGGGGAGCTGTTTTTT	TRBD1	.	15	TRBV30	TRBJ2-2
CASSFAHGQGAQGYTF	TGTGCCAGCAGTTTCGCACACGGACAGGGGGCGCAGGGCTACACCTTC	TRBD1	.	16	TRBV6-5	TRBJ1-2
CASSYSMGQSYGYTF	TGTGCCAGCAGTTACTCGATGGGACAGTCCTATGGCTACACCTTC	TRBD1	.	15	TRBV6-2/TRBV6-3	TRBJ1-2
CASSFRSGDTQYF	TGTGCCAGCAGCTTTAGGTCCGGAGATACGCAGTATTTT	.	.	13	TRBV7-2	TRBJ2-3
CASSQGPGGSGGEQYF	TGTGCCAGCAGCCAAGGACCAGGGGGGAGCGGGGGCGAGCAGTACTTC	.	.	16	TRBV3-1/TRBV3-2	TRBJ2-7
CASSPNRGLAGNTIYF	TGTGCCAGCAGCCCTAACAGGGGGCTCGCTGGAAACACCATATATTTT	TRBD1	.	16	TRBV5-5	TRBJ1-3
CASSLGRLANYGYTF	TGTGCCAGCAGCTTGGGGAGATTAGCTAACTATGGCTACACCTTC	.	.	15	TRBV5-6	TRBJ1-2
CASSPGDRATGGYTF	TGTGCCAGCTCACCGGGGGACAGGGCTACGGGTGGCTACACCTTC	TRBD1	.	15	TRBV18	TRBJ1-2
CASGSGNEKLFF	TGTGCCAGCGGGTCGGGCAATGAAAAACTGTTTTTT	.	.	12	TRBV7-2	TRBJ1-4
CASTPKSGGTLNTEAFF	TGTGCCAGCACCCCAAAGTCCGGTGGCACCCTGAACACTGAAGCTTTCTTT	.	few	17	TRBV7-9	TRBJ1-1
CASSQGQGLNYGYTF	TGTGCCAGCAGCCAAGGTCAGGGGCTTAACTATGGCTACACCTTC	.	few	15	TRBV4-2	TRBJ1-2
CASSFDREVTDTQYF	TGTGCCAGCAGCTTCGACAGGGAGGTAACAGATACGCAGTATTTT	.	.	15	TRBV7-3	TRBJ2-3
CASREGASGANVLTF	TGTGCCAGCAGGGAGGGGGCCTCTGGGGCCAACGTCCTGACTTTC	.	once	15	TRBV6-5	TRBJ2-6
CASSFLSSPDTQYF	TGTGCCAGCAGTTTTCTGTCCAGTCCCGATACGCAGTATTTT	.	.	14	TRBV27	TRBJ2-3
CASSLMTGGQPQHF	TGTGCCAGCAGCTTGATGACCGGGGGTCAGCCCCAGCATTTT	.	.	14	TRBV5-8	TRBJ1-5
CASSTPGTHYNEQFF	TGTGCCAGCAGTACCCCCGGGACTCACTACAATGAGCAGTTCTTC	.	.	15	TRBV6-5	TRBJ2-1
CASSQSGTGDTGELFF	TGTGCCAGCAGCCAATCTGGGACAGGGGATACCGGGGAGCTGTTTTTT	TRBD1	.	16	TRBV16	TRBJ2-2
CATSDLPRPYEQYF	TGTGCCACCAGTGATTTACCCAGACCCTACGAGCAGTACTTC	.	.	14	TRBV24-1	TRBJ2-7
CASSLKGRSYNEQFF	TGTGCCAGCAGTTTAAAGGGGAGGTCCTACAATGAGCAGTTCTTC	.	.	15	TRBV27	TRBJ2-1
CASTSVGGKAFF	TGTGCCAGCACCTCCGTAGGCGGAAAGGCTTTCTTT	.	.	12	TRBV28	TRBJ1-1
CASSSPAGFRADTQYF	TGTGCCAGCAGCTCTCCGGCAGGGTTTCGGGCGGATACGCAGTATTTT	.	.	16	TRBV7-2	TRBJ2-3
CASSRAEASGGANEQFF	TGCGCCAGCAGCCGAGCAGAGGCTAGCGGGGGGGCGAATGAGCAGTTCTTC	TRBD2	few	17	TRBV4-1	TRBJ2-1
CASSLLQGVNYEQYF	TGTGCCAGCAGTTTGTTACAGGGGGTCAATTACGAGCAGTACTTC	TRBD1	.	15	TRBV28	TRBJ2-7
CASTLEDQPQHF	TGTGCCAGCACCCTGGAAGACCAGCCCCAGCATTTT	.	.	12	TRBV28	TRBJ1-5
CASSGRDLVNEQFF	TGCGCCAGCAGCGGGCGGGACTTAGTCAATGAGCAGTTCTTC	.	.	14	TRBV5-1	TRBJ2-1